This T cell receptor beta chain was documented in a study of blood T cell repertoires in COVID-19. Study context: Collection of acute and convalescent COVID-19 samples took place in the United States, Italy and Spain. Sample material is recorded as cDNA or gDNA derived from T cells, B-cell-depleted T cells, or PBMCs.

The CDR3 loop spans 15 amino acids. With 5 bases clipped from V and 5 bases from J, the junction kept 8 bases outside the gene matches. Germline CDR1 and CDR2: MDHEN and SYDVKM. Data came from immunoSEQ multiplex PCR; TCRdb stores just in-frame clones and leaves some out. The sample holds around 280,000 clones; 85% to 90% are singletons and the top ten take roughly 12%. Input material: peripheral blood. The V and J genes are TRBV28 and TRBJ2-2; 7 bases agree with TRBD1. This TCR came from a woman in her thirties with COVID-19, enrolled during active disease. DNA of the CDR3: TGTGCCAGCAGTCCCCGACAGGGTATAACCGGGGAGCTGTTTTTT. This translates into CASSPRQGITGELFF.